The present T cell receptor (beta chain) was sequenced within a study of monozygotic twins with inflammatory bowel disease (dated by TCRdb to the late 2010s). With respect to the entire study: The complete study included roughly 30 monozygotic twin pairs: 19 IBD-discordant Danish pairs and nine German pairs, of which four were IBD-concordant and five were IBD-discordant. Each individual had, on average, about 151 000 unique TCRalpha sequences and 181 000 unique TCRbeta sequences available for analysis. Within discordant pairs, disease-associated traits were sought mainly by comparing IBD patients with their genetically identical healthy co-twins.

The library was produced with 5' RACE. The input for every TCR library was 3500 ng of total RNA. cDNA was synthesized with SMARTScribe reverse transcriptase in eight separate reactions per sample. Unique molecular identifiers containing a 6-nucleotide sample barcode were introduced through template switching during cDNA synthesis. TCRalpha and TCRbeta cDNA was amplified by two nested PCRs of 16 and 9 cycles, with bead purification after each PCR. Before amplification, cDNA was treated with uracil DNA-glycosylase and purified using the QIAquick PCR purification kit. The second PCR was the step at which Illumina TruSeq-compatible adapters and sample-specific barcodes were added. TapeStation and Qubit were used to check library quality and concentration, and around 5 ng of each library went into the pool. Sequencing of the pooled libraries was done on an Illumina HiSeq2500 single-index Rapid Run using custom sequencing primers and 2 x 100 bp reads. Per the authors' processing: PCR and sequencing errors were corrected by UMI-based consensus assembly using MiGEC version 1.2.6. MiXCR version 2.1.1 was used for V(D)J alignment, clonotype assembly and CDR3 extraction. To normalise gene usage, clonotype sharing and MAIT/NKT TCR abundance, the top 1000, 10 000 and 20 000 clonotypes in each sample were analysed. Diversity was computed as the inverse Simpson index with the vegan R package after downsampling to 27 000 UMIs. Statistical testing used paired Mann-Whitney U tests on the discordant twin pairs and applied Benjamini-Hochberg correction for multiple testing. TCRdb reprocessed the reads, and each CDR3 protein sequence is entered once, without DNA. None of the V and J calls come from the authors' own analysis; TCRdb made them. The sample table gives more than 120,000 distinct CDR3 sequences. Approximately 2.5% of the sample lies in the top ten.

What the work shows at the level of the full study, not this receptor alone: No single strong signal or clonotype linked to IBD turned up in the results, so the idea that one exists was not supported. No difference in repertoire similarity was observed between concordant and discordant twins, possibly owing to limited statistical power. Compared with healthy twins, IBD patients had fewer clonotypes in common with other individuals, a difference most pronounced in patients showing signs of disease activity. The analysis was unable to tell different T cell subtypes apart. A decrease in TCRbeta repertoire diversity, as measured by inverse Simpson index, was observed in IBD patients compared with their healthy co-twins. Differing immunosuppressive treatments among patients may have added background noise and inter-individual variability to the repertoires.

Points on this clonotype: Its target antigen remains unknown.

From each donor, an approximately 2.4 ml peripheral blood sample was collected into PAXgene tubes and kept at -80 degrees C. Without T cell sorting, total RNA was isolated from whole blood using the PAXgene blood miRNA kit on an automated QIAcube. Deep TCRalpha and TCRbeta repertoire profiling with unique molecular barcoding was performed on peripheral blood of monozygotic twin pairs concordant or discordant for inflammatory bowel disease. Smoking habits were recorded for all twin pairs, with individuals classified as current, former or never smokers. CDR1 and CDR2, per the germline V gene, are KGHSH and LQKENI. The CDR3, from cysteine to phenylalanine, totals 13 residues. Nucleotide data are not available.

This TCR came from a human donor with ulcerative colitis or Crohn's disease, or a healthy co-twin of an affected twin (not recorded which). The source material was blood. The V and J genes are TRBV18 and TRBJ2-5. The CDR3 sequence is CASSPPGKETQYF.